One TCR beta chain is described in this entry. Its antigen is unidentified. V shed 2 bases and J shed 2 bases, with 19 bases lying between them. Looked up from germline, CDR1 is GTSNPN and CDR2 is SVGIG (reference sequence). This CDR3 has 16 amino acids. The entry originates in a study of T-cell reconstitution after alpha-beta-depleted transplantation in children. Study findings and constraints: Recipient T cells and thymic progenitors that survived gave rise to the high TCRbeta diversity observed at day 60 in some patients. A year had passed since transplant, and T-cell counts and diversity by then came mostly from newly produced T cells. Reported findings indicate that, about two months after transplant, alpha-beta T cells came from several hundred expanded clones, which were derived from non-depleted graft cells.

TCRbeta library construction was performed incorporating unique molecular identifiers. TCRdb recomputed calls from the PCR reads with MiXCR, one row per CDR3 protein. The sample has about 980,000 distinct CDR3 sequences, less than 30% seen once. This sequence originates from a boy under two years old who had a stem cell transplant for SCID, so the T cells may come from the graft donor. The chain has TRBV30 and TRBJ2-7, with unresolved D. The sequences come from PBMCs, mostly from graft donor cells, collected 360 days after TCRalphabeta/CD19-depleted stem cell transplant. The CDR3 protein is CAWSFINKLGPYEQYF. The CDR3, as DNA: TGTGCCTGGAGTTTCATAAACAAACTCGGGCCCTACGAGCAGTACTTC.